This section outlines one T cell receptor beta chain sequence together with its context. Original analysis: It was from reference gene primer amplification that nucleated cell counts were estimated. Method: immunoSEQ multiplex PCR; TCRdb's copy keeps in-frame clones and lacks some. D and trimming come from the DNA, and the V and J calls and clone size come from that table. The sample has under 300,000 clones, approximately 86% seen once. The sample is drawn from a study of blood T cell repertoires in COVID-19. Across the study: Both acute and convalescent COVID-19 samples were obtained from the United States, Italy and Spain. PBMCs, B-cell-depleted T cells, or T cells were the source of the cDNA or gDNA that made up the material.

Germline V CDR1 and CDR2: SGHTA, FQGTGA. Trimming left V 3 bases short and J 3 bases short, with 12 bases between. The CDR3 length is 15 residues. V usage is TRBV7-3 and J usage is TRBJ2-1; TRBD2 might be the D (6 bases). Source material: peripheral blood. This clonotype originated in a woman in her 70s with active or convalescent COVID-19. DNA of the CDR3: TGTGCCAGCAGCTTTGGTAGCGGAAACTACAATGAGCAGTTCTTC. Its translation is CASSFGSGNYNEQFF. Using reference TRBV7-3 and TRBJ2-1 for the parts outside the CDR3, the full variable domain is GAGVSQTPSNKVTEKGKYVELRCDPISGHTALYWYRQSLGQGPEFLIYFQGTGAADDSGLPNDRFFAVRPEGSVSTLKIQRTERGDSAVYLCASSFGSGNYNEQFFGPGTRLTVL.